Below are 24 T cell receptor beta chains sequenced from a single sample in a study of cytomegalovirus exposure and HLA in healthy donors. With 60 Vbeta and 13 Jbeta primers, the PCR was carried out. This table comes from immunoSEQ multiplex PCR, and its TCRdb copy is limited to in-frame clones, with some not included. The sample lists 110,000 or so clones, roughly 80% occurring once. Specimen: PBMCs. Source of these receptors: a female donor in good health and CMV-seronegative.

The rearrangement links TRBV15 to TRBJ2-7, with 8 bases identical to TRBD2. This CDR3 spans 14 amino acids. V gave up 0 bases and J gave up 6 bases; unmatched junction bases: 4. The germline V gene encodes CDR1 LNHNV and CDR2 YYDKDF (reference sequence). This CDR3 is CATSRDTGGCEQYF. The CDR3 DNA sequence: TGTGCCACCAGCAGAGATACGGGGGGGTGCGAGCAGTACTTC.

The V gene is TRBV7-9, the J gene TRBJ2-7; 8 bases match TRBD2. V shed 5 bases, J shed 6 bases, and the junction held 12 bases outside the gene matches. Germline V CDR1 and CDR2: SEHNR, FQNEAQ (reference sequence). The CDR3 has 15 amino acids. The CDR3 here is CASSPGGDPLGEQYF. As DNA, the CDR3 is TGTGCCAGCAGCCCCGGGGGGGACCCTCTTGGCGAGCAGTACTTC.

The chain joins TRBV5-6 to TRBJ1-5; D is perhaps TRBD1 (6 bases). Per germline, CDR1 SGHDT and CDR2 YYEEEE. This CDR3 comprises 15 residues. V was cut by 2 bases and J by 2 bases, with 11 bases left in between. CDR3 loop: CASSFRGSGNQPQHF. CDR3 nucleotide sequence: TGTGCCAGCAGCTTCAGGGGATCGGGCAATCAGCCCCAGCATTTT.

V gene TRBV14 combines with J gene TRBJ1-2; no reliable D call. CDR1 and CDR2 from the germline V gene are SGHDN and FVKESK. Trimming took off 0 bases at V and 2 bases at J, with 7 bases between the two ends. This CDR3 comprises 14 residues. The CDR3: CASSQDGRNYGYTF. As DNA, the CDR3 is TGTGCCAGCAGCCAAGATGGCAGGAACTATGGCTACACCTTC.

This chain joins TRBV9 and TRBJ2-2; D unresolved. The germline V gene encodes CDR1 SGDLS and CDR2 YYNGEE. V was clipped by 0 bases and J by 6 bases, with 3 bases between them. CDR3 size: 12 residues. The DNA of the CDR3 is TGTGCCAGCAGCGTAGGGCCCGGGGAGCTGTTTTTT. It specifies CASSVGPGELFF.

The chain couples TRBV5-1 to TRBJ1-1, with 8 bases aligning to TRBD1. J was trimmed by 2 bases and V by 4 bases; bases with no gene match: 4. Germline CDR1 is SGHRS and CDR2 is YFSETQ. This CDR3 is built from 14 residues. CDR3 in amino acids: CASSGQGLNTEAFF. CDR3 nucleotide sequence: TGCGCCAGCAGCGGACAGGGCCTTAACACTGAAGCTTTCTTT. The whole variable domain, filled in from reference TRBV5-1 and TRBJ1-1, reads KAGVTQTPRYLIKTRGQQVTLSCSPISGHRSVSWYQQTPGQGLQFLFEYFSETQRNKGNFPGRFSGRQFSNSRSEMNVSTLELGDSALYLCASSGQGLNTEAFFGQGTRLTVV.

This chain links TRBV15 with TRBJ2-5; D not resolved. The germline V gene encodes CDR1 LNHNV and CDR2 YYDKDF (reference sequence). Trimming removed 2 bases from V and 2 bases from J, with 21 bases in between. CDR3 size: 18 residues. The CDR3, as DNA: TGTGCCACCAGCAGACTCCCTCGTTGGCAGGAAACACAAGAGACCCAGTACTTC. Protein: CATSRLPRWQETQETQYF.

The chain is built from TRBV18 and TRBJ2-2, with 7 bases lining up with TRBD2. V lost 5 bases to trimming and J lost 0 bases; unmatched junction nucleotides: 6. This CDR3 has 16 amino acids. The germline CDR1 and CDR2 sequences are KGHSH and LQKENI. The CDR3 is CASSFRDYSNTGELFF. In DNA, the CDR3 is TGTGCCAGCTCATTTCGGGACTATTCGAACACCGGGGAGCTGTTTTTT.

The rearrangement uses TRBV29-1 and TRBJ2-7; possible D gene TRBD2, 5 bases. The V end lost 5 bases, the J end lost 2 bases, and 7 bases lay between the germline ends. Germline V CDR1 and CDR2: SQVTM, ANQGSEA. The CDR3 totals 11 residues. The CDR3: CSVRGTYEQYF. In DNA form, the CDR3 reads TGCAGCGTTCGAGGGACCTACGAGCAGTACTTC.

This sequence joins TRBV19 and TRBJ2-3, with 8 bases fitting TRBD2. Germline-derived CDR1 and CDR2 are LNHDA and SQIVND (reference sequence). CDR3 length: 15 amino acids. V was pared by 3 bases and J by 3 bases, with 5 bases of the junction left unmatched. The CDR3 DNA is TGTGCCAGTAGTATTTTCGGGGGGGGTACAGATACGCAGTATTTT. This encodes CASSIFGGGTDTQYF.

This clone was detected a few times. CDR3 sequence: CASRAGTGPYNSPLHF. The CDR3 bases are TGTGCCAGCAGAGCCGGGACAGGGCCCTATAATTCACCCCTCCACTTT. The chain uses TRBV2 and TRBJ1-6; 9 positions agree with TRBD1. The V gene end was trimmed by 6 bases and the J gene end by 2 bases; junction bases not matched to a gene: 5. This CDR3 is built from 16 residues. Germline V gene lookup returns CDR1 SNHLY and CDR2 FYNNEI.

The chain is built from TRBV6-5 and TRBJ1-2; 8 nucleotides agree with TRBD1. Trimming removed 4 bases from V and 8 bases from J; junction bases left unmatched: 9. The CDR3 sequence is 14 residues long. Per the germline V gene, CDR1 is MNHEY and CDR2 is SVGAGI. CDR3 residues: CASSSHGQGGGYTF. DNA of the CDR3: TGTGCCAGCAGTTCCCACGGACAGGGCGGCGGCTACACCTTC.

The gene calls are TRBV2 and TRBJ1-4, with a tentative D call TRBD1 (5 bases). The CDR3 runs to 14 residues. Per the germline V gene, CDR1 is SNHLY and CDR2 is FYNNEI. The CDR3 spells CAARGPGEDEKLFF. CDR3 nucleotides: TGTGCAGCAAGGGGTCCGGGAGAGGATGAAAAACTGTTTTTT.

The J gene is TRBJ1-2, the V gene TRBV11-2, with D possibly matching TRBD1 (5 bases). The germline V gene has CDR1 SGHAT and CDR2 FQNNGV. Trimming removed 0 bases from V and 7 bases from J, with 18 bases in between. This CDR3 has 16 residues. CDR3 in amino acids: CASSLDGGDTEAGYTF. The CDR3 DNA is TGTGCCAGCAGCTTAGATGGGGGGGATACAGAGGCTGGCTACACCTTC.

J is TRBJ2-5 and V is TRBV5-4, with D hard to call. CDR1 and CDR2 (germline): SGHNT, YYREEE (reference sequence). The CDR3 loop spans 14 amino acids. V was trimmed by 1 base and J by 3 bases, leaving 10 bases between them. CDR3: CASSLRSVEETQYF. Here the CDR3 DNA reads TGTGCCAGCAGCTTGAGGAGCGTGGAAGAGACCCAGTACTTC.

The gene calls are TRBV5-6 and TRBJ2-3; a possible D gene is TRBD2 (6 bases). Between the trimmed V and J ends, which lost 0 bases and 14 bases, there was a span of 13 bases. The CDR3 totals 12 residues. Per germline, CDR1 SGHDT and CDR2 YYEEEE. The CDR3 spells CASSLANREPYF. The CDR3, as DNA: TGTGCCAGCAGCTTGGCAAACCGGGAGCCGTATTTT.

The sample holds one count of this clone. The DNA of the CDR3 is TGTGCCATCAGTGAGGCCGGGACAGATAATTCACCCCTCCACTTT. The encoded protein is CAISEAGTDNSPLHF. The chain is built from TRBV10-3 and TRBJ1-6, with 7 bases fitting TRBD1. Looked up from germline, CDR1 is ENHRY and CDR2 is SYGVKD. After removal of 2 bases from V and 5 bases from J, the junction contained 3 bases not matched to a gene. This CDR3 region has 15 residues.

V and J are TRBV19 and TRBJ2-6; no firm D call. Trimming pared 6 bases from V and 2 bases from J, leaving 17 bases between. The germline CDR1 and CDR2 sequences are LNHDA and SQIVND (reference sequence). CDR3 length: 17 residues. CDR3 sequence reads: CASRKTKESPGANVLTF. CDR3 sequence (DNA): TGTGCCAGTAGAAAAACTAAGGAAAGTCCTGGGGCCAACGTCCTGACTTTC.

Comment on this clone: Germline and junction disagree at one end, which may indicate a read error. V usage is TRBV5-1 and J usage is TRBJ2-1; the match to TRBD2 covers 8 bases. This CDR3 is built from 14 residues. The germline V gene has CDR1 SGHRS and CDR2 YFSETQ. The CDR3 nucleotides are TGTGCCAGCAGCCCCGGGGGGGCCCTCAATGAGCAGTTCTTC. As protein: CASSPGGALNEQFF.

This chain's CDR3 is CASSVAGGGTFEAFF. CDR3 in DNA: TGTGCCAGCAGCGTAGCCGGGGGGGGAACCTTTGAAGCTTTCTTT. The V and J genes are TRBV9 and TRBJ1-1; tentatively, D is TRBD1 (5 bases). Germline V lookup: CDR1 SGDLS, CDR2 YYNGEE. The V gene lost 0 bases and the J gene lost 7 bases, with 16 bases spanning the gap. The CDR3 runs 15 residues. Full variable domain (missing parts from reference TRBV9 and TRBJ1-1): DSGVTQTPKHLITATGQRVTLRCSPRSGDLSVYWYQQSLDQGLQFLIQYYNGEERAKGNILERFSAQQFPDLHSELNLSSLELGDSALYFCASSVAGGGTFEAFFGQGTRLTVV.

The chain employs TRBV7-8 and TRBJ1-6; no firm D call. Germline lookup yields CDR1 SGHVS and CDR2 FQNEAQ. V lost 7 bases and J lost 0, with 10 bases in between. The CDR3 consists of 15 residues. In nucleotides, the CDR3 is TGTGCCAGCACCCCGCGAAGCTCCTATAATTCACCCCTCCACTTT. Its translation is CASTPRSSYNSPLHF. The full variable domain, in which reference TRBV7-8 and TRBJ1-6 provide the parts outside the CDR3, is GAGVSQSPRYKVAKRGQDVALRCDPISGHVSLFWYQQALGQGPEFLTYFQNEAQLDKSGLPSDRFFAERPEGSVSTLKIQRTQQEDSAVYLCASTPRSSYNSPLHFGNGTRLTVT.

Of note for this clone: Additional DNA sequences in this sample encode the identical CDR3. This chain connects TRBV2 to TRBJ1-4; 8 bases are a match to TRBD1. The CDR3 is made up of 17 amino acids. Germline lookup yields CDR1 SNHLY and CDR2 FYNNEI. Trimming took 2 bases from V and 8 from J; bases not matched to a gene: 13. CDR3 region: CASSESLSLDREEKLFF. CDR3 nucleotides: TGTGCCAGCAGTGAATCCCTCTCGTTGGACAGGGAGGAAAAACTGTTTTTT.

The chain recombines TRBV25-1 with TRBJ1-6, with a weak D call TRBD1 (6 bases). Germline lookup yields CDR1 MGHDK and CDR2 SYGVNS. The CDR3 totals 15 residues. The V gene lost 4 bases and the J gene lost 10 bases, with 17 bases spanning the gap. Here the CDR3 DNA reads TGTGCCAGCAGTGGGGAAACAGGGACCGGCTCACCCCTCCACTTT. This translates into CASSGETGTGSPLHF.

This chain links TRBV2 with TRBJ2-3; 7 bases align to TRBD2. The CDR3 runs 12 residues. The germline V gene encodes CDR1 SNHLY and CDR2 FYNNEI. Germline trimming cut 4 bases from V and 9 bases from J; bases unmatched to any gene: 4. In nucleotides, the CDR3 is TGTGCCAGCAGTGCACTAGCGTCGACGCAGTATTTT. Encoded protein: CASSALASTQYF.